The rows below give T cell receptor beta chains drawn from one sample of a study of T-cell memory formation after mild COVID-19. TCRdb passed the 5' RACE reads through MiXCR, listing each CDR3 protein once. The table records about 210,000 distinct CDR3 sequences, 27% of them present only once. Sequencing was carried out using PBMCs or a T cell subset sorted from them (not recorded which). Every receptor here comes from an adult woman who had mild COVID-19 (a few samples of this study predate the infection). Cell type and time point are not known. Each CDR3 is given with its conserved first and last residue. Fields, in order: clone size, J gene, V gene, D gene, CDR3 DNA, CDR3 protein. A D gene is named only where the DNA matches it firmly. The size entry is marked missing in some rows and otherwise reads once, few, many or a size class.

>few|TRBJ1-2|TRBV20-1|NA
TGCAGTGCTAGAGACAGGGACTATGGCTACACCTTC
CSARDRDYGYTF
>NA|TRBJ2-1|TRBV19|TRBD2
TGTGCCAGTAGGGAAGCGGGGGGGCTCCTACGCAATGAGCAGTTCTTC
CASREAGGLLRNEQFF
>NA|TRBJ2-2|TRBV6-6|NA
TGTGCCAGCAGCATCGACGGATTAACCGGCGGGGAGCTGTTTTTT
CASSIDGLTGGELFF
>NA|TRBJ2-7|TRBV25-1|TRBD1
TGTGCCAGCAGTGAGGGACAGGGATCCTACGAGCAGTACTTC
CASSEGQGSYEQYF
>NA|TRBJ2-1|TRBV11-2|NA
TGTGCCAGCAGCCCGGACAGAGTCAATGAGCAGTTCTTC
CASSPDRVNEQFF
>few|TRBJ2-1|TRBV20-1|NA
TGCAGTGCTCGGGGACACCCCAACTCCTACAATGAGCAGTTCTTC
CSARGHPNSYNEQFF
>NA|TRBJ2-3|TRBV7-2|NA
TGTGCCAGCAGCCTGCAGGGGTCAGATACGCAGTATTTT
CASSLQGSDTQYF
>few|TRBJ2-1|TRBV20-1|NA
TGCAATGCTAGAAGGGCCAATGAGCAGTTCTTC
CNARRANEQFF
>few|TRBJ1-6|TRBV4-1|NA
TGCGCCAGCAGCCAACATTCCACAGGGAATTCACCCCTCCACTTT
CASSQHSTGNSPLHF
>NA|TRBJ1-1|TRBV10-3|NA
TGTGCCATCAGCCCCGTGGCAGGGCGCACTGAAGCTTTCTTT
CAISPVAGRTEAFF
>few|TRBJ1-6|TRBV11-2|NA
TGTGCCAGCAGCTTAGGTTCCAGGATTTCACCCCTCCACTTT
CASSLGSRISPLHF
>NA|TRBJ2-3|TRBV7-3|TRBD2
TGTGCCAGCAGCCTTAACGGAGGTAGCGGGGATACGCAGTATTTT
CASSLNGGSGDTQYF
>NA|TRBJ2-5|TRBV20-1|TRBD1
TGCAGTGCTAGAGGTGACAGGGGGCAATGGGAGACCCAGTACTTC
CSARGDRGQWETQYF
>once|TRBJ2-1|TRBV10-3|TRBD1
TGTGCCATCAGCCCCGACAGGGTGAGGGACAATGAGCAGTTCTTC
CAISPDRVRDNEQFF
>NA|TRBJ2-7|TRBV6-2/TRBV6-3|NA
TGTGCCGCCAGCCAGTCTTCCTACGAGCAGTACTTC
CAASQSSYEQYF
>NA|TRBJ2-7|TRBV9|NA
TGTGCCAGCAGCCCATCCGGGACTTGGATCTACGAGCAGTACTTC
CASSPSGTWIYEQYF
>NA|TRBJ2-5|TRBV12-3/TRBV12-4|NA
TGTGCCAGCAGTAAAATAGGGGAGACCCAGTACTTC
CASSKIGETQYF